Many counts were recorded for the clone carrying this TCR beta chain. Trimming took 11 bases from V and 5 from J, leaving 10 bases between them. The CDR3 runs 11 residues. Germline CDR1 ENHRY, CDR2 SYGVKD. The source of the sample is a study of spatial heterogeneity in lung cancer. Time point specified: blood at routine non-recurrence follow-up after resection. Whole RNA came from tumor, nontumor lung or frozen PBMC and was sequenced without being sorted. Every molecule of TCR cDNA had its own unique molecular identifier. TCRdb re-called the 5' RACE reads with MiXCR, one entry per CDR3 protein. This sample has about 120,000 distinct CDR3 sequences, with 10% to 15% found just once.

This sequence originates from a male donor with early-stage non-small cell lung cancer. The rearrangement joins TRBV10-3 to TRBJ1-5; no definite D call. The sample consisted of PBMCs, taken at follow-up. The CDR3 sequence is CAAVFYQPQHF. Here the CDR3 DNA reads TGTGCCGCCGTCTTCTATCAGCCCCAGCATTTT.